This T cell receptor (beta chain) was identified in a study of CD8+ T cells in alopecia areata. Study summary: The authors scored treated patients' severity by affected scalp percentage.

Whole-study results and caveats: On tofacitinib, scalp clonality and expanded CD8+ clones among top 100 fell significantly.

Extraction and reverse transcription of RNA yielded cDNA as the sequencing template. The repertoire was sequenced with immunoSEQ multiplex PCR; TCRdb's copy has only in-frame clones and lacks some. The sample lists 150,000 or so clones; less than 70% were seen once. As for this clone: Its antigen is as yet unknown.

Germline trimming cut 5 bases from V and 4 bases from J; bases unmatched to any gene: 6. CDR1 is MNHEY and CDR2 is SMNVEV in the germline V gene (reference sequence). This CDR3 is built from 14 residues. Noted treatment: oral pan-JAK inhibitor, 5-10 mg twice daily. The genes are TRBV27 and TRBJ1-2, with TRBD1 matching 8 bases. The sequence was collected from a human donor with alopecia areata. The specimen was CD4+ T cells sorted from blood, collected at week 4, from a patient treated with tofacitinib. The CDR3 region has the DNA TGTGCCAGCAGTCCGGACAGGGACCGCTATGGCTACACCTTC. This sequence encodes CASSPDRDRYGYTF.